This TCR beta chain was observed in a study of blood T cell repertoires in COVID-19. Overall study: Italy, Spain and the United States were the sources of the convalescent and acute COVID-19 samples. In each case, the material was cDNA or gDNA derived from T cells, B-cell-depleted T cells, or PBMCs.

In the original workflow: How many nucleated cells were present was estimated from reference gene primer amplification. Measured with immunoSEQ multiplex PCR; TCRdb has only the in-frame clones, and not every one. For V, J and clone size, that table is used; D and trimming come from the DNA. The sample carries about 180,000 clones, roughly nine tenths recorded once. With 7 bases clipped from V and 0 bases from J, the junction kept 7 bases outside the gene matches. There are 15 residues in the CDR3. Per the germline V gene, CDR1 is LNHDA and CDR2 is SQIVND (reference sequence). The sequenced sample consisted of peripheral blood. J is TRBJ2-3 and V is TRBV19; 7 positions agree with TRBD1. The source is a woman aged 25 to 39 with active or convalescent COVID-19. The CDR3 loop reads CASTGDSYSTDTQYF. CDR3 DNA: TGTGCCAGTACTGGGGACAGCTATAGCACAGATACGCAGTATTTT. The full variable domain, in which reference TRBV19 and TRBJ2-3 provide the parts outside the CDR3, is DGGITQSPKYLFRKEGQNVTLSCEQNLNHDAMYWYRQDPGQGLRLIYYSQIVNDFQKGDIAEGYSVSREKKESFPLTVTSAQKNPTAFYLCASTGDSYSTDTQYFGPGTRLTVL.